This T cell receptor beta chain was obtained from a study of identical twins' blood T cells. This clonotype was seen at least ten times. Both ends of each TCR cDNA library bore sample-specific barcodes. TCRdb reanalysed the 5' RACE reads using MiXCR and keeps one entry per CDR3 protein. The data hold a few hundred thousand distinct CDR3 sequences, with about 28% observed a single time. This CDR3 is 13 amino acids long. The V end was cut by 5 bases, the J end by 0 bases, with 7 bases between. CDR1 is SGHVS and CDR2 is FNYEAQ in the germline V gene. The origin of this receptor is a woman between 18 and 55 years old in good health. Sample: PBMCs. The J gene is TRBJ1-1, the V gene TRBV7-6; no definite D call. CDR3 in DNA: TGTGCCAGCAGCCCGCTCATGAACACTGAAGCTTTCTTT. Residues: CASSPLMNTEAFF. The whole variable domain, filled in from reference TRBV7-6 and TRBJ1-1, reads GAGVSQSPRYKVTKRGQDVALRCDPISGHVSLYWYRQALGQGPEFLTYFNYEAQQDKSGLPNDRFSAERPEGSISTLTIQRTEQRDSAMYRCASSPLMNTEAFFGQGTRLTVV.